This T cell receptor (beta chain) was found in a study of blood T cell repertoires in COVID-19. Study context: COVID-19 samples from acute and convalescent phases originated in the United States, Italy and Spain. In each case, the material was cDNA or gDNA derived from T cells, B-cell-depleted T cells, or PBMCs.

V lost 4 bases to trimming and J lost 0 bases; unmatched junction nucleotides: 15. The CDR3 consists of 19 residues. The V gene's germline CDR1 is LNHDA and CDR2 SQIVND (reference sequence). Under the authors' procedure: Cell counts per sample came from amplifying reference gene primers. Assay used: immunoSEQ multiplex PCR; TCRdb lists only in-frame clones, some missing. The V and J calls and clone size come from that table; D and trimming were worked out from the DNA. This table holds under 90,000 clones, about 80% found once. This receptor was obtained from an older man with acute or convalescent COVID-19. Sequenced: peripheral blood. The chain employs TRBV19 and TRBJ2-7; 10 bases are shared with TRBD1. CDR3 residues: CASSTGLVRTGGFSYEQYF. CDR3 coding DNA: TGTGCCAGTAGTACCGGCTTAGTGAGGACAGGGGGTTTCTCCTACGAGCAGTACTTC.